A single sample is the source of the 5 T cell receptor beta chains below, sequenced in a study of tumor-infiltrating lymphocytes in primary liver carcinoma. The authors made TCR beta cDNA from approximately 500 ng total RNA with a constant-region primer. The TCR beta library was amplified through three nested multiplex PCR rounds in a modified ARM-PCR procedure. A C-beta reverse primer was combined with TRBV1-TRBV30 forward primers in the first two PCR rounds, and each round had approximately 9 cycles. TCRdb itself ran the multiplex PCR reads through MiXCR, one entry per CDR3 protein. There are tens of thousands of distinct CDR3 sequences in the sample; about two thirds occur only once, and roughly 27% lies in the top ten. Taking about 20-31 mg of unsorted bulk tissue, the authors co-extracted RNA and DNA. The specimen was liver tumor tissue from sampling region 5. Subset meaning: tumor region T5, tumor centre. These receptors all come from a man aged 40-55 years with primary liver carcinoma and hepatitis B virus infection.

A word on this clonotype: This may come from a read error, since a much larger clone is one base off. This chain uses TRBV7-9 with TRBJ2-3; tentatively, D is TRBD1 (7 bases). CDR1 is SEHNR and CDR2 is FQNEAQ in the germline V gene (reference sequence). The CDR3 runs 15 residues. CDR3 sequence reads: CASQGGGPSTYTQYF. The DNA of the CDR3 is TGTGCCAGCCAGGGGGGAGGACCTAGCACATATACGCAGTATTTT. The variable domain in full, with the rest retrieved from reference TRBV7-9 and TRBJ2-3, is DTGVSQNPRHKITKRGQNVTFRCDPISEHNRLYWYRQTLGQGPEFLTYFQNEAQLEKSRLLSDRFSAERPKGSFSTLEIQRTEQGDSAMYLCASQGGGPSTYTQYFGPGTRLTVL.

A note on this clonotype: At one boundary the junction diverges from the germline segment, which might be a read error. The rearrangement links TRBV4-2 to TRBJ2-7, with D hard to call. Per the germline V gene, CDR1 is LGHNA and CDR2 is YNFKEQ. This CDR3 is built from 13 residues. The CDR3 DNA follows: TGTGCCAGCAGTCAGTTTTTCCTTTACGAGCAGTGCTTC. Translation: CASSQFFLYEQCF.

This clonotype was detected ten times or more. The chain has TRBV29-1 and TRBJ1-2; maybe TRBD1 (5 bases). V lost 3 bases, J lost 4 bases, and 15 bases lay in between. The CDR3 extends over 14 amino acids. Germline lookup yields CDR1 SQVTM and CDR2 ANQGSEA. The CDR3 here is CSVDAKGTGYGYTF. The CDR3 nucleotides read TGCAGCGTTGATGCGAAGGGGACGGGCTATGGCTACACCTTC.

Comment on this clonotype: The junction departs from germline at one end; a sequencing error may be responsible. This chain links TRBV6-1 with TRBJ2-7, with D tentatively TRBD1 (5 bases). This CDR3 contains 15 residues. The germline V gene encodes CDR1 MNHNS and CDR2 SASEGT. The CDR3 DNA follows: TGTGCTAGCAGTGGGCAGGGCTTCGAGTCGGGCGAACAGTACTTC. Its translation: CASSGQGFESGEQYF.

This clonotype was detected only a few times. The junction departs from germline at one end; a sequencing error may be responsible. The chain recombines TRBV29-1 with TRBJ2-2; maybe TRBD2 (5 bases). This CDR3 spans 16 amino acids. Germline values: CDR1 SQVTM, CDR2 ANQGSEA. The CDR3 DNA follows: TGCAGCGTCCCTCGAGAGGGCCGTGATTACACCGGGAAGCTGTTTTTT. It specifies CSVPREGRDYTGKLFF.